The 5 T cell receptor beta chains below come from one sample, sequenced in a study of blood T cell repertoires in COVID-19. TCRdb's copy holds only in-frame clones and misses some; the assay was immunoSEQ multiplex PCR. In the table there are 90,000 to 150,000 clones, 88% of which are singletons. Sequences were obtained from peripheral blood. These receptors came from a woman aged 45-59 years with active or convalescent COVID-19.

This chain joins TRBV6-2 or TRBV6-3 and TRBJ1-2; 10 bases align to TRBD1. After removal of 1 base from V and 7 bases from J, the junction contained 6 bases not matched to a gene. Germline loops: CDR1 MNHEY, CDR2 SVGEGT. The CDR3 spans 15 residues. The CDR3 reads CASSYFRTGGTGYTF. CDR3 bases: TGTGCCAGCAGTTACTTTAGGACAGGGGGGACTGGCTACACCTTC.

This chain uses TRBV5-1 with TRBJ1-2, with a tentative D call TRBD1 (6 bases). The CDR3 spans 14 residues. The V gene lost 0 bases and the J gene lost 7 bases, with 13 bases spanning the gap. Germline loops: CDR1 SGHRS, CDR2 YFSETQ. The CDR3 spells CASSLGGRLSGYTF. The CDR3 DNA is TGCGCCAGCAGCTTGGGGGGGCGCCTATCTGGCTACACCTTC. Combining the CDR3 with reference TRBV5-1 and TRBJ1-2 gives the whole variable domain KAGVTQTPRYLIKTRGQQVTLSCSPISGHRSVSWYQQTPGQGLQFLFEYFSETQRNKGNFPGRFSGRQFSNSRSEMNVSTLELGDSALYLCASSLGGRLSGYTFGSGTRLTVV.

The rearrangement uses TRBV7-9 and TRBJ2-1; 7 bases line up with TRBD2. Germline CDR1 is SEHNR and CDR2 is FQNEAQ (reference sequence). The CDR3 is 16 residues long. With 0 bases clipped from V and 0 bases from J, the junction kept 2 bases outside the gene matches. CDR3 DNA sequence: TGTGCCAGCAGCTTAGCGGGACTAACCTCCTACAATGAGCAGTTCTTC. It yields the protein CASSLAGLTSYNEQFF.

This chain connects TRBV28 to TRBJ1-2, with TRBD1 matching over 7 bases. V was clipped by 5 bases and J by 2 bases; unmatched bases: 5. Germline CDR1 reads MDHEN; CDR2 reads SYDVKM. The CDR3 runs to 14 residues. For the CDR3, the DNA is TGTGCCAGCAGTCTGGGACAGTACAACTATGGCTACACCTTC. This translates into CASSLGQYNYGYTF.

The chain uses TRBV7-9 and TRBJ2-1; 8 bases are shared with TRBD1. The CDR3 is 15 residues long. With 5 bases clipped from V and 3 bases from J, the junction kept 6 bases outside the gene matches. CDR1 is SEHNR and CDR2 is FQNEAQ in the germline V gene (reference sequence). The CDR3 bases are TGTGCCAGCAGCCACTACAGGGGGTTCTACAATGAGCAGTTCTTC. This sequence encodes CASSHYRGFYNEQFF.